The 18 T cell receptor beta chains in this list originate from one sample, sequenced in a study of cytomegalovirus exposure and HLA in healthy donors. PCR amplification relied on 60 Vbeta primers (plus 13 Jbeta primers). The method was immunoSEQ multiplex PCR; TCRdb's version includes in-frame clones alone and lacks a portion of them. The sample lists about 160,000 clones; roughly 78% were seen once. The sequenced sample was PBMCs. The receptors stem from a woman between 40 and 55 years old in good health and CMV-seronegative.

The CDR3 loop reads CASSFSGRNTGELFF. In DNA form, the CDR3 reads TGTGCCAGTAGTTTTAGCGGGAGGAACACCGGGGAGCTGTTTTTT. The V call is TRBV19, the J call TRBJ2-2, with TRBD2 identical over 9 bases. J was trimmed by 1 base and V by 5 bases; bases with no gene match: 2. The germline V gene has CDR1 LNHDA and CDR2 SQIVND (reference sequence). This CDR3 comprises 15 residues. The full variable domain, completed using reference TRBV19 and TRBJ2-2, is DGGITQSPKYLFRKEGQNVTLSCEQNLNHDAMYWYRQDPGQGLRLIYYSQIVNDFQKGDIAEGYSVSREKKESFPLTVTSAQKNPTAFYLCASSFSGRNTGELFFGEGSRLTVL.

The chain has TRBV27 and TRBJ2-7, with D maybe TRBD1 (5 bases). V lost 5 bases and J 2 bases, leaving 13 bases between the germline ends. Germline V gene lookup returns CDR1 MNHEY and CDR2 SMNVEV (reference sequence). This CDR3 is 14 amino acids long. CDR3 loop: CASSPPTATYEQYF. In DNA, the CDR3 is TGTGCCAGCAGTCCCCCGACAGCCACCTACGAGCAGTACTTC.

CDR3 residues: CASSPMIAGQTEEQYF. Here the CDR3 DNA reads TGTGCCAGCTCACCAATGATAGCGGGCCAGACTGAGGAGCAGTACTTC. The chain employs TRBV18 and TRBJ2-7; TRBD2 aligns across 7 bases. This CDR3 is 16 amino acids long. With 2 bases clipped from V and 7 bases from J, the junction kept 14 bases outside the gene matches. Looked up from germline, CDR1 is KGHSH and CDR2 is LQKENI.

The chain carries TRBV7-8 and TRBJ2-7; D is uncertain. V lost 2 bases and J 3 bases, leaving 11 bases between the germline ends. Per germline, CDR1 SGHVS and CDR2 FQNEAQ. CDR3 length equals 14 residues. As DNA, the CDR3 is TGTGCCAGCAGCTTAAGCAGCAGGCTCTACGAGCAGTACTTC. Protein: CASSLSSRLYEQYF.

The V call is TRBV5-1, the J call TRBJ2-1; D is possibly TRBD1 (6 bases). Germline CDR1 SGHRS, CDR2 YFSETQ. The CDR3 totals 14 residues. With 5 bases removed from V and 0 bases from J, the gap between germline ends came to 9 bases. For the CDR3, the DNA is TGCGCCAGCAGTAGGGGGAGCTCCTACAATGAGCAGTTCTTC. Translation gives CASSRGSSYNEQFF.

This chain uses TRBV11-2 with TRBJ2-7; 7 bases fit TRBD2. The germline V gene has CDR1 SGHAT and CDR2 FQNNGV. V shed 1 base, J shed 3 bases, and the junction held 3 bases outside the gene matches. The CDR3 is 14 residues long. The CDR3, as DNA: TGTGCCAGCAGCTTAGCTCGGGACTACTACGAGCAGTACTTC. It encodes CASSLARDYYEQYF.

The gene calls are TRBV18 and TRBJ1-1, with D possibly matching TRBD1 (5 bases). Germline V CDR1 and CDR2: KGHSH, LQKENI. Trimming stripped 5 bases from V and 2 bases from J, with 15 bases between. This CDR3 spans 15 amino acids. The CDR3 DNA reads TGTGCCAGCTCATTCGCAGGGAGGTTAAACACTGAAGCTTTCTTT. Amino acids: CASSFAGRLNTEAFF.

This chain's CDR3 is CASSQKFAGLGDTQYF. CDR3 DNA sequence: TGTGCCAGCAGCCAAAAGTTCGCGGGTTTAGGAGATACGCAGTATTTT. The chain is built from TRBV5-4 and TRBJ2-3; D is possibly TRBD2 (5 bases). V lost 4 bases, J lost 5 bases, and 20 bases lay in between. The germline CDR1 and CDR2 sequences are SGHNT and YYREEE (reference sequence). The CDR3 consists of 16 residues.

The chain employs TRBV5-4 and TRBJ2-7; tentative D call: TRBD1 (7 bases). The CDR3 extends over 15 amino acids. V lost 1 base and J 6 bases, leaving 17 bases between the germline ends. Germline V gene sequence: CDR1 SGHNT, CDR2 YYREEE (reference sequence). CDR3 nucleotide sequence: TGTGCCAGCAGCTTGCGGCAGGGGGGTTTAGGCGAGCAGTACTTC. It specifies CASSLRQGGLGEQYF.

The chain combines TRBV28 with TRBJ2-6; D is perhaps TRBD2 (6 bases). CDR1 is MDHEN and CDR2 is SYDVKM in the germline V gene. Trimming took off 3 bases at V and 1 base at J, with 10 bases between the two ends. The CDR3 has 16 residues. The DNA of the CDR3 is TGTGCCAGCAGTTTGCGGGGAAGTTCTGGGGCCAACGTCCTGACTTTC. Translated: CASSLRGSSGANVLTF. Full variable domain (remainder filled in from reference TRBV28 and TRBJ2-6): DVKVTQSSRYLVKRTGEKVFLECVQDMDHENMFWYRQDPGLGLRLIYFSYDVKMKEKGDIPEGYSVSREKKERFSLILESASTNQTSMYLCASSLRGSSGANVLTFGAGSRLTVL.

This clone was detected a few times. The chain uses TRBV21-1 and TRBJ1-1. TRBV21-1 is deemed a pseudogene. This CDR3 is 8 amino acids long. As DNA, the CDR3 is TGTGCCAGTATCCTGGCTTTCTTT. This translates into CASILAFF.

The V gene is TRBV7-9, the J gene TRBJ1-6; D perhaps matches TRBD1 (6 bases). In germline, CDR1 is SEHNR, CDR2 FQNEAQ (reference sequence). The CDR3 length is 15 residues. V was clipped by 5 bases and J by 6 bases, with 14 bases between them. The CDR3 region has the DNA TGTGCCAGCAGCCCATCCCAGGGGTCTAATTCACCCCTCCACTTT. Translation: CASSPSQGSNSPLHF.

The V call is TRBV6-5, the J call TRBJ1-2; 11 bases align to TRBD1. Trimming removed 4 bases from V and 4 bases from J; junction bases left unmatched: 5. CDR1 is MNHEY, CDR2 SVGAGI, per germline. The CDR3 totals 15 residues. In DNA, the CDR3 is TGTGCCAGCAGTTCACGGACAGGGGGCACCTATGGCTACACCTTC. Protein: CASSSRTGGTYGYTF.

The chain uses TRBV4-1 and TRBJ1-3, with D hard to call. The CDR3 runs to 13 residues. Germline CDR1 MGHRA, CDR2 YSYEKL. The germline V and J ends were trimmed by 1 base and 3 bases, with 4 bases remaining between them. In nucleotides, the CDR3 is TGCGCCAGCAGCCAAGTCGGTGGAAACACCATATATTTT. This sequence encodes CASSQVGGNTIYF.

The chain employs TRBV23-1 and TRBJ1-1, with D perhaps matching TRBD1 (6 bases). TRBV23-1 is designated an ORF whose function remains uncertain. The V end was cut by 0 bases, the J end by 8 bases, with 10 bases between. The CDR3 consists of 13 residues. CDR3 protein: CASSQSRQGEAFF. The CDR3 DNA is TGCGCCAGCAGTCAATCCAGGCAGGGGGAAGCTTTCTTT.

This chain joins TRBV2 and TRBJ1-3, with unresolved D. Between the trimmed V and J ends, which lost 5 bases and 0 bases, there was a span of 5 bases. Germline loops: CDR1 SNHLY, CDR2 FYNNEI. This CDR3 is 13 amino acids long. The CDR3 protein is CASSYSSGNTIYF. The CDR3 DNA is TGTGCCAGCAGTTATAGCTCTGGAAACACCATATATTTT.

The chain joins TRBV7-3 to TRBJ2-2; no clear D gene. CDR3 length equals 15 residues. Trimming shortened V by 2 bases and J by 5 bases, and 12 bases separated the two germline ends. Germline V CDR1 and CDR2: SGHTA, FQGTGA. The CDR3, as DNA: TGTGCCAGCAGCTTAGTACAGAACCCGACCGGGGAGCTGTTTTTT. Translated: CASSLVQNPTGELFF.

To note about this clone: An end of the junction differs from the germline gene, which may be a read error. J is TRBJ2-7 and V is TRBV7-9; maybe TRBD1 (6 bases). Germline CDR1 reads SEHNR; CDR2 reads FQNEAQ (reference sequence). The CDR3 consists of 11 residues. The CDR3 loop is CSSRQDYEQYF. As DNA, the CDR3 is TGTTCCAGCCGACAGGACTACGAGCAGTACTTC.